The clone carrying this TCR beta chain was seen only a few times. Its specificity is not known. In the same sample, other DNA sequences code for this CDR3. This specimen comes from a study of shared clonotypes between healthy human individuals. Study-wide results and limits: Non-shared clonotypes had lower generation probabilities than clonotypes shared by all four sorted-subset donors. For naive CD4 cells, approximately 4.7% of clonotypes were shared across several donors.

Into CD45RA+ naive and CD45RA-negative memory subsets, the CD4+ cells were split. Germline CDR1 and CDR2: SGHRS and YFSETQ. The V and J ends lost 0 bases and 3 bases respectively, with 6 bases between them. The CDR3 length is 13 residues. Each subset's genomic DNA was split evenly across several immunoSEQ plates. Clones were sequenced by immunoSEQ multiplex PCR, and TCRdb holds only the in-frame ones, with some missing. The sample has 2 million to 3 million clones, approximately 93% seen once. The V and J genes are TRBV5-1 and TRBJ2-5; D not resolved. The sequenced sample was naive CD4+ T cells from PBMCs. Subset indicated: CD45RA+ positively selected. This TCR came from a man between 18 and 35 years old in good health. Some clones in this sample may be carry-over from other donors' samples. CDR3: CASSLGVEETQYF. CDR3 DNA sequence: TGCGCCAGCAGCTTGGGGGTGGAAGAGACCCAGTACTTC.